This is a list of T cell receptor beta chains from one sample in a study of blood T cell repertoires in COVID-19. TCRdb's copy holds only in-frame clones and misses some; the assay was immunoSEQ multiplex PCR. The sample shows approximately 170,000 clones, about 87% of them seen only once. The sequenced material came from peripheral blood. These TCRs come from a man in his 60s with acute or convalescent COVID-19. Each CDR3 is given with its conserved first and last residue. D genes are given only for firm matches. Rows may omit the clone size; those that give it use once, few, many or a size class.

size: .; V: TRBV6-5; J: TRBJ1-2; D: TRBD1; DNA: TGTGCCAGCAGTATGGACAGGAGAGAACATGGCTACACCTTC; CDR3: CASSMDRREHGYTF
size: .; V: TRBV7-3; J: TRBJ2-2; D: .; DNA: TGTGCCAGCAGCTTAGAGCGACACACCGGGGAGCTGTTTTTT; CDR3: CASSLERHTGELFF
size: .; V: TRBV5-1; J: TRBJ2-5; D: TRBD1; DNA: TGCGCCAGCAGCGATACAGGGGGTGGAGAGACCCAGTACTTC; CDR3: CASSDTGGGETQYF
size: .; V: TRBV19; J: TRBJ2-2; D: .; DNA: TGTGCCAGTAGTCCACAGCTTAACACCGGGGAGCTGTTTTTT; CDR3: CASSPQLNTGELFF
size: once; V: TRBV15; J: TRBJ1-5; D: TRBD1; DNA: TGTGCCACCAGCGGGGACAGGGTAGGGATAAGCAATCAGCCCCAGCATTTT; CDR3: CATSGDRVGISNQPQHF
size: .; V: TRBV27; J: TRBJ1-1; D: TRBD1; DNA: TGTGCCAGCAGTTCGGGACAGGCGAACACTGAAGCTTTCTTT; CDR3: CASSSGQANTEAFF
size: .; V: TRBV6-1; J: TRBJ1-5; D: TRBD1; DNA: TGTGCCAGCAGTGAATCCCGCGGGACAGGGTTTCAGCCCCAGCATTTT; CDR3: CASSESRGTGFQPQHF
size: .; V: TRBV10-3; J: TRBJ2-1; D: TRBD2; DNA: TGTGCCATCAGGGGAGGGTCAAGCTCCTACAATGAGCAGTTCTTC; CDR3: CAIRGGSSSYNEQFF
size: .; V: TRBV19; J: TRBJ1-1; D: .; DNA: TGTGCCAGTAGTATTAAGAGGGAGGCCACTGAAGCTTTCTTT; CDR3: CASSIKREATEAFF
size: .; V: TRBV5-6; J: TRBJ1-2; D: TRBD1; DNA: TGTGCCAGCAGCTTGGGACTGGACAGGCTCGACTATGGCTACACCTTC; CDR3: CASSLGLDRLDYGYTF
size: .; V: TRBV7-9; J: TRBJ1-4; D: .; DNA: TGTGCCAGCAGCTTCTCTGAAAAACTGTTTTTT; CDR3: CASSFSEKLFF
size: many; V: TRBV7-3; J: TRBJ2-3; D: TRBD1; DNA: TGTGCCAGCAGCTCCGGGACAGGGGGGAGCACAGATACGCAGTATTTT; CDR3: CASSSGTGGSTDTQYF
size: .; V: TRBV18; J: TRBJ1-2; D: TRBD1; DNA: TGTGCCAGCTCACCACAGGGACAGGGGTTCTCTGGCTACACCTTC; CDR3: CASSPQGQGFSGYTF
size: .; V: TRBV9; J: TRBJ2-2; D: .; DNA: TGTGCCAGCAGCCTGACCTATGGACAGAACACCGGGGAGCTGTTTTTT; CDR3: CASSLTYGQNTGELFF
size: once; V: TRBV24-1; J: TRBJ2-5; D: .; DNA: TGTGCCACCAGTGATACAGGGATACAAGAGACCCAGTACTTC; CDR3: CATSDTGIQETQYF
size: once; V: TRBV5-5; J: TRBJ1-5; D: TRBD1; DNA: TGTGCCAGCAGCAAAACCGGGACAGCACTCAATCAGCCCCAGCATTTT; CDR3: CASSKTGTALNQPQHF
size: many; V: TRBV11-2; J: TRBJ1-2; D: .; DNA: TGTGCCAGCAGCTTAGGACTGGAGGGCTACACCTTC; CDR3: CASSLGLEGYTF
size: .; V: TRBV6-1; J: TRBJ1-6; D: .; DNA: TGTGCCAGCAGAAGGGGGGGATCACCCCTCCACTTT; CDR3: CASRRGGSPLHF
size: .; V: TRBV29-1; J: TRBJ2-3; D: TRBD2; DNA: TGCAGCGTTAGCGGGGGCACAGATACGCAGTATTTT; CDR3: CSVSGGTDTQYF
size: .; V: TRBV18; J: TRBJ2-1; D: .; DNA: TGTGCCAGCTCACCTAGAGCCTTAGCGGAGAGCTCCTACAATGAGCAGTTCTTC; CDR3: CASSPRALAESSYNEQFF
size: .; V: TRBV2; J: TRBJ2-7; D: TRBD1; DNA: TGTGCCGGAGGACAGGCCTCCTACGAGCAGTACTTC; CDR3: CAGGQASYEQYF
size: .; V: TRBV18; J: TRBJ1-4; D: TRBD1; DNA: TGTGCCAGCTCACTGACAGGGAATAATGAAAAACTGTTTTTT; CDR3: CASSLTGNNEKLFF
size: once; V: TRBV11-2; J: TRBJ1-6; D: .; DNA: TGTGCCAGCAGCTTAGCACAGGCGGTAAATTCACCCCTCCACTTT; CDR3: CASSLAQAVNSPLHF
size: .; V: TRBV14; J: TRBJ2-7; D: .; DNA: TGTGCCAGCAGCCCCCGCAGCTACGAGCAGTACTTC; CDR3: CASSPRSYEQYF
size: .; V: TRBV29-1; J: TRBJ2-1; D: TRBD2; DNA: TGCAGCGTTGTAGGACTAGCCGTTAATGAGCAGTTCTTC; CDR3: CSVVGLAVNEQFF
size: .; V: TRBV30; J: TRBJ1-2; D: .; DNA: TGTGCCTGGAGAGGCGGGCGCTACGGCTACACCTTC; CDR3: CAWRGGRYGYTF
size: .; V: TRBV15; J: TRBJ1-2; D: .; DNA: TGTGCCACCAGCAGAGGGGCGGGCTATGGCTACACCTTC; CDR3: CATSRGAGYGYTF